Listed below are T cell receptor beta chains from one sample, sequenced in a study of cytomegalovirus exposure and HLA in healthy donors. Sequencing used immunoSEQ multiplex PCR; TCRdb keeps in-frame clones, though not all of them. The sample lists under 200,000 clones; around 82% were seen once. Material: PBMCs. These TCRs come from a boy aged 5-17 years in good health and CMV-seronegative. Both conserved end residues are part of each CDR3. The order of the fields is clone size, V gene, D gene, J gene, CDR3 DNA, CDR3 protein. The D gene is left open where the match is weak. Some rows mark clone size as missing; the rest say once, few, many or name a class of expanded clone.

abundance: NA; v_gene: TRBV2; d_gene: TRBD1; j_gene: TRBJ1-2; CDR3nt: TGTGCCAGCAGTTATAATCGGGACAGGGTCTATGGCTACACCTTC; CDR3aa: CASSYNRDRVYGYTF
abundance: once; v_gene: TRBV5-5; d_gene: NA; j_gene: TRBJ1-5; CDR3nt: TGTGCCAGCAGCTTGTTAAATCAGCCCCAGCATTTT; CDR3aa: CASSLLNQPQHF
abundance: NA; v_gene: TRBV9; d_gene: NA; j_gene: TRBJ2-5; CDR3nt: TGTGCCAGCAGCGTAGGAGTGGAAGAGACCCAGTACTTC; CDR3aa: CASSVGVEETQYF
abundance: NA; v_gene: TRBV6-5; d_gene: TRBD2; j_gene: TRBJ2-5; CDR3nt: TGTGCCAGCAGACTAGCGGGAGAGACCCAGTACTTC; CDR3aa: CASRLAGETQYF
abundance: few; v_gene: TRBV30; d_gene: TRBD1; j_gene: TRBJ1-4; CDR3nt: TGTGCCTGGAGGACAGGGAGGAGTGAAAAACTGTTTTTT; CDR3aa: CAWRTGRSEKLFF
abundance: NA; v_gene: TRBV15; d_gene: TRBD1; j_gene: TRBJ2-2; CDR3nt: TGTGCCACCAGCAGAAGGACAGGGGGCTTTTTAACCGGGGAGCTGTTTTTT; CDR3aa: CATSRRTGGFLTGELFF
abundance: once; v_gene: TRBV20-1; d_gene: NA; j_gene: TRBJ1-1; CDR3nt: TGCAGTGCCCCAAGGGGCTCTGAAGCTTTCTTT; CDR3aa: CSAPRGSEAFF
abundance: NA; v_gene: TRBV20-1; d_gene: NA; j_gene: TRBJ2-1; CDR3nt: TGCAGTGCTCGCGTGGTTGAGCAGTTCTTC; CDR3aa: CSARVVEQFF
abundance: NA; v_gene: TRBV7-2; d_gene: TRBD1; j_gene: TRBJ2-5; CDR3nt: TGTGCCAGCAGCCCAGGACAGGGAAGGGGGGAGACCCAGTACTTC; CDR3aa: CASSPGQGRGETQYF
abundance: NA; v_gene: TRBV9; d_gene: NA; j_gene: TRBJ2-7; CDR3nt: TGTGCCAGCAGCCCCGGGGGAACTACCTACGAGCAGTACTTC; CDR3aa: CASSPGGTTYEQYF
abundance: NA; v_gene: TRBV5-1; d_gene: TRBD1; j_gene: TRBJ1-3; CDR3nt: TGCGCCAGCAGCACGGACAGGGGATCGGTAGGAAACACCATATATTTT; CDR3aa: CASSTDRGSVGNTIYF
abundance: NA; v_gene: TRBV2; d_gene: TRBD2; j_gene: TRBJ2-7; CDR3nt: TGTGCCACTCACTCGCCTAGCGGGGCGTCCTACGAGCAGTACTTC; CDR3aa: CATHSPSGASYEQYF
abundance: NA; v_gene: TRBV7-6; d_gene: NA; j_gene: TRBJ1-1; CDR3nt: TGTGCCAGCAGCTTTGGGACATCGGATGAAGCTTTCTTT; CDR3aa: CASSFGTSDEAFF
abundance: NA; v_gene: TRBV9; d_gene: NA; j_gene: TRBJ1-5; CDR3nt: TGTGCCAGCAGCGTAGGGACAGATCTTTTTAATCAGCCCCAGCATTTT; CDR3aa: CASSVGTDLFNQPQHF
abundance: NA; v_gene: TRBV2; d_gene: TRBD1; j_gene: TRBJ1-4; CDR3nt: TGTGCCAGCAGTCTGGGACAGGTCGGTGATGAAAAACTGTTTTTT; CDR3aa: CASSLGQVGDEKLFF
abundance: NA; v_gene: TRBV6-5; d_gene: TRBD1; j_gene: TRBJ1-5; CDR3nt: TGTGCCAGCAGTCCCGACAGGGGCAATCAGCCCCAGCATTTT; CDR3aa: CASSPDRGNQPQHF
abundance: NA; v_gene: TRBV4-2; d_gene: TRBD1; j_gene: TRBJ1-1; CDR3nt: TGTGCCAGCAGCCAAGTTTGGGGACAGCTGAACACTGAAGCTTTCTTT; CDR3aa: CASSQVWGQLNTEAFF
abundance: NA; v_gene: TRBV28; d_gene: TRBD1; j_gene: TRBJ2-3; CDR3nt: TGTGCCAGCAGAGAAACAGGGGAAGATACGCAGTATTTT; CDR3aa: CASRETGEDTQYF
abundance: few; v_gene: TRBV2; d_gene: TRBD2; j_gene: TRBJ2-1; CDR3nt: TGTGCCATTCTTGGGGTAAGCGGGAGATCTTTAATCGATGAGCAGTTCTTC; CDR3aa: CAILGVSGRSLIDEQFF
abundance: NA; v_gene: TRBV28; d_gene: TRBD2; j_gene: TRBJ2-7; CDR3nt: TGTGCCAGCAGGTCTAGCGGGAGCTCCTACGAGCAGTACTTC; CDR3aa: CASRSSGSSYEQYF
abundance: NA; v_gene: TRBV11-2; d_gene: NA; j_gene: TRBJ1-2; CDR3nt: TGTGCCAGCAGCTCGGCGGGCAGCCGCCTCACGTACTATGGCTACACCTTC; CDR3aa: CASSSAGSRLTYYGYTF
abundance: once; v_gene: TRBV6-1; d_gene: NA; j_gene: TRBJ2-7; CDR3nt: TGTGCCAGCATGTGGCGGGGGCTGAGCTCCTACGAGCAGTGCTTC; CDR3aa: CASMWRGLSSYEQCF